The 22 T cell receptor beta chains reported below all come from one sample, sequenced in a study of identifying expanded T cells in peripheral blood. TCRdb's copy holds only in-frame clones and misses some; the assay was immunoSEQ multiplex PCR. The table includes 50,000 or so clones, roughly 87% detected once. The sample comprised blood. The receptors were gathered from a person aged 18-69 years in good health.

This clone has just a few counts. The gene calls are TRBV9 and TRBJ2-7, with TRBD1 matching over 8 bases. Germline CDR1 and CDR2: SGDLS and YYNGEE. The CDR3 totals 15 residues. J lost 1 base, V lost 0 bases, and 3 bases had no gene match. CDR3 region: CASSVVGDRSYEQYF. In DNA form, the CDR3 reads TGTGCCAGCAGCGTAGTAGGGGACAGGTCCTACGAGCAGTACTTC.

This clone was counted only a few times. The chain links TRBV14 to TRBJ1-2, with TRBD1 identical over 10 bases. Losses at the gene ends were 3 bases for V and 12 bases for J; bases not matched to a gene: 7. The CDR3 loop spans 13 amino acids. Germline V CDR1 and CDR2: SGHDN, FVKESK. The DNA of the CDR3 is TGTGCCAGCAGCCACCCGGGACAGGGGAATCACACCTTC. This codes for CASSHPGQGNHTF.

CDR3 DNA sequence: TGTGCCAGCAGCTTGACACCAGATACGCAGTATTTT. Protein sequence: CASSLTPDTQYF. V is TRBV5-6 and J is TRBJ2-3; D remains ambiguous. CDR1 is SGHDT and CDR2 is YYEEEE in the germline V gene. Deletions cut 1 base from V and 4 bases from J, with 4 bases between. This CDR3 contains 12 residues.

This chain uses TRBV18 with TRBJ1-2, with 7 bases that match TRBD1. The germline V gene has CDR1 KGHSH and CDR2 LQKENI. This CDR3 region has 18 residues. Germline trimming cut 6 bases from V and 8 bases from J; bases unmatched to any gene: 24. This CDR3 is CASSPSAPGTVTWGGYTF. The CDR3 DNA follows: TGTGCCAGCTCTCCCTCAGCCCCCGGGACAGTCACATGGGGCGGCTACACCTTC.

This clone was observed a few times. The chain combines TRBV10-1 with TRBJ2-1; TRBD1 is a possible D gene (6 bases). The CDR3 totals 14 residues. Trimming shortened V by 10 bases and J by 4 bases, and 17 bases separated the two germline ends. Germline CDR1 reads WNHNN; CDR2 reads SYGVQD (reference sequence). CDR3 amino acids: CAKIEDRCYNEQFF. CDR3 sequence (DNA): TGCGCCAAGATAGAAGACAGGTGTTACAATGAGCAGTTCTTC.

The rearrangement joins TRBV7-2 to TRBJ2-3; TRBD2 aligns across 9 bases. The CDR3 has 15 amino acids. Trimming cost V 5 bases and J 0 bases; bases outside gene matches: 3. Germline CDR1 SGHTA, CDR2 FQGNSA. The chain's CDR3 is CASSPSGASTDTQYF. In nucleotides, the CDR3 is TGTGCCAGCAGCCCTAGCGGGGCTAGCACAGATACGCAGTATTTT.

The V and J genes are TRBV7-2 and TRBJ2-7, with TRBD2 identical over 11 bases. The CDR3 totals 18 residues. Germline V lookup: CDR1 SGHTA, CDR2 FQGNSA. Unmatched junction bases numbered 8, after V lost 1 base and J lost 0 bases. The CDR3 loop reads CASSLGASGRTSSYEQYF. The DNA for the CDR3 is TGTGCCAGCAGCTTAGGGGCTAGCGGGAGGACCAGCTCCTACGAGCAGTACTTC.

The chain combines TRBV30 with TRBJ1-1; D is undetermined. Trimming pared 0 bases from V and 6 bases from J, leaving 11 bases between. CDR3 size: 13 residues. Per germline, CDR1 GTSNPN and CDR2 SVGIG (reference sequence). The CDR3 nucleotides are TGTGCCTGGAGTGTACAAGAGTACGCTGAAGCTTTCTTT. It yields the protein CAWSVQEYAEAFF.

This clone was observed once. This chain uses TRBV7-9 with TRBJ1-2, with TRBD1 identical over 12 bases. The CDR3 runs 15 residues. CDR1 SEHNR and CDR2 FQNEAQ come from the germline V gene (reference sequence). V was pared by 5 bases and J by 4 bases, with 5 bases of the junction left unmatched. The CDR3 nucleotides are TGTGCCAGCAGCCCCGCGGGACAGGGGGCCTATGGCTACACCTTC. Its translation: CASSPAGQGAYGYTF. Using reference TRBV7-9 and TRBJ1-2 for the parts outside the CDR3, the full variable domain is DTGVSQNPRHKITKRGQNVTFRCDPISEHNRLYWYRQTLGQGPEFLTYFQNEAQLEKSRLLSDRFSAERPKGSFSTLEIQRTEQGDSAMYLCASSPAGQGAYGYTFGSGTRLTVV.

The chain couples TRBV19 to TRBJ1-6, with D tentatively TRBD1 (5 bases). Trimming took off 0 bases at V and 14 bases at J, with 17 bases between the two ends. The length of the CDR3 is 15 residues. Germline values: CDR1 LNHDA, CDR2 SQIVND (reference sequence). The chain's CDR3 is CASSIDEEGRATLHF. CDR3 in DNA: TGTGCCAGTAGTATAGATGAGGAGGGGAGAGCAACCCTCCACTTT.

The V gene is TRBV7-2, the J gene TRBJ2-2; no reliable D call. V was trimmed by 5 bases and J by 4 bases, leaving 8 bases between them. There are 13 residues in the CDR3. CDR1 and CDR2 from the germline V gene are SGHTA and FQGNSA. CDR3 sequence (DNA): TGTGCCAGCAGCCTTAGCATCACCGGGGAGCTGTTTTTT. Its translation: CASSLSITGELFF. Based on the CDR3 plus reference TRBV7-2 and TRBJ2-2, the full variable domain is GAGVSQSPSNKVTEKGKDVELRCDPISGHTALYWYRQSLGQGLEFLIYFQGNSAPDKSGLPSDRFSAERTGGSVSTLTIQRTQQEDSAVYLCASSLSITGELFFGEGSRLTVL.

This chain joins TRBV19 and TRBJ2-7, with 8 positions matching TRBD1. This CDR3 spans 14 amino acids. Germline V gene sequence: CDR1 LNHDA, CDR2 SQIVND (reference sequence). Trimming cost V 6 bases and J 3 bases; bases outside gene matches: 7. The CDR3 region has the DNA TGTGCCAGTAGAAAGACAGGGGAGAACTACGAGCAGTACTTC. Amino acid sequence: CASRKTGENYEQYF.

The genes are TRBV9 and TRBJ2-5, with a weak D call TRBD2 (6 bases). The CDR3 is 15 residues long. Trimming shortened V by 1 base and J by 4 bases, and 14 bases separated the two germline ends. Germline V lookup: CDR1 SGDLS, CDR2 YYNGEE. The DNA for the CDR3 is TGTGCCAGCAGCGTATCTGGAGGGGATCCAGAGACCCAGTACTTC. It specifies CASSVSGGDPETQYF.

The chain combines TRBV27 with TRBJ2-1; 7 nucleotides line up with TRBD2. CDR3 length: 17 amino acids. V trimming: 5 bases; J trimming: 5 bases; junction bases outside the gene matches: 15. Germline V gene sequence: CDR1 MNHEY, CDR2 SMNVEV (reference sequence). CDR3 DNA sequence: TGTGCCAGCAGTCCCACCTGGTATGGGGGGGAGGACAATGAGCAGTTCTTC. Protein sequence: CASSPTWYGGEDNEQFF.

The chain links TRBV27 to TRBJ1-1; no firm D call. V was pared by 3 bases and J by 3 bases, with 8 bases between. Germline V lookup: CDR1 MNHEY, CDR2 SMNVEV (reference sequence). This CDR3 spans 13 amino acids. The CDR3 nucleotides read TGTGCCAGCAGTTTCTCAAGTTACACTGAAGCTTTCTTT. It yields the protein CASSFSSYTEAFF.

The rearrangement joins TRBV14 to TRBJ2-3; D not resolved. This CDR3 has 14 amino acids. Trimming took off 1 base at V and 7 bases at J, with 12 bases between the two ends. CDR1 and CDR2 from the germline V gene are SGHDN and FVKESK. In DNA form, the CDR3 reads TGTGCCAGCAGCCAAGCGGCGGTGTCAAATACGCAGTATTTT. Translation gives CASSQAAVSNTQYF. Filled out from reference TRBV14 and TRBJ2-3, the complete variable domain reads EAGVTQFPSHSVIEKGQTVTLRCDPISGHDNLYWYRRVMGKEIKFLLHFVKESKQDESGMPNNRFLAERTGGTYSTLKVQPAELEDSGVYFCASSQAAVSNTQYFGPGTRLTVL.

V and J are TRBV6-5 and TRBJ2-3, with 7 bases identical to TRBD1. The CDR3 sequence is 15 residues long. Trimming cost V 0 bases and J 2 bases; bases outside gene matches: 2. Germline CDR1 MNHEY, CDR2 SVGAGI. The CDR3 DNA follows: TGTGCCAGCAGTTACTCAGGGGGCGACACAGATACGCAGTATTTT. Translating it yields CASSYSGGDTDTQYF.

The rearrangement uses TRBV4-3 and TRBJ1-5, with 8 bases aligning to TRBD1. V lost 0 bases to trimming and J lost 9 bases; unmatched junction nucleotides: 13. Per the germline V gene, CDR1 is LGHNA and CDR2 is YSLEER. The CDR3 has 17 amino acids. CDR3 in amino acids: CASSQERTGPPYWPQHF. The CDR3 DNA follows: TGCGCCAGCAGCCAAGAACGGACAGGGCCTCCCTATTGGCCCCAGCATTTT.

The CDR3 nucleotides are TGTGCCAGCTCACCAGGAAACGGGGATGAAAAACTGTTTTTT. Encoded protein: CASSPGNGDEKLFF. V is TRBV18 and J is TRBJ1-4; no clear D. Germline CDR1 reads KGHSH; CDR2 reads LQKENI. CDR3 size: 14 residues. V was pared by 2 bases and J by 6 bases, with 10 bases between.

V is TRBV5-4 and J is TRBJ2-2; the match to TRBD2 covers 9 bases. Germline V gene data show CDR1 as SGHNT and CDR2 as YYREEE (reference sequence). The CDR3 totals 16 residues. V trimming: 2 bases; J trimming: 0 bases; junction bases outside the gene matches: 2. The CDR3 is CASSLAGGPNTGELFF. CDR3 in DNA: TGTGCCAGCAGCTTAGCGGGAGGCCCGAACACCGGGGAGCTGTTTTTT. The full variable domain, in which reference TRBV5-4 and TRBJ2-2 provide the parts outside the CDR3, is ETGVTQSPTHLIKTRGQQVTLRCSSQSGHNTVSWYQQALGQGPQFIFQYYREEENGRGNFPPRFSGLQFPNYSSELNVNALELDDSALYLCASSLAGGPNTGELFFGEGSRLTVL.

J is TRBJ2-3 and V is TRBV29-1, with D possibly being TRBD1 or TRBD2 (5 bases each). Germline CDR1 is SQVTM and CDR2 is ANQGSEA. The V and J ends lost 4 bases and 3 bases respectively, with 11 bases between them. The CDR3 has 13 amino acids. The CDR3 sequence is CSVGGTGTDTQYF. In nucleotides, the CDR3 is TGCAGCGTTGGAGGGACCGGGACAGATACGCAGTATTTT.

The chain joins TRBV28 to TRBJ2-1, with TRBD1 identical over 7 bases. V was pared by 5 bases and J by 4 bases, with 8 bases of the junction left unmatched. Germline CDR1 reads MDHEN; CDR2 reads SYDVKM. The CDR3 contains 15 residues. The CDR3 sequence: CASSEWTQGYNEQFF. As DNA, the CDR3 is TGTGCCAGCAGTGAATGGACACAGGGGTACAATGAGCAGTTCTTC.